This T cell receptor (beta chain) came from a study of shared clonotypes between healthy human individuals. Study-wide results and caveats: Sequencing depth was a factor that was expected to affect clonotype sharing among donors.

Original processing notes: Filtering differed, since immunoSEQ gave only junction sequences and no quality scores. The assay was immunoSEQ multiplex PCR, and TCRdb's table has in-frame clones only and misses some. The V and J calls and clone size were taken over from that table, and D and trimming were inferred from the DNA. The table shows about a million clones, with under 80% occurring only once. CDR3 length: 15 residues. V gave up 5 bases and J gave up 7 bases, with 17 bases separating them. In the case of this clone: Its antigen is still unknown.

The chain combines TRBV7-1 with TRBJ2-2, with D possibly TRBD1 on 5 matching bases. TRBV7-1 is filed as an ORF, its function uncertain. The sample comprised memory CD4+ T cells sorted from blood. This sample's subset: CD45RA-negative fraction. This clonotype was sampled from a man in his late teens or twenties in good health. In DNA, the CDR3 is TGTGCCAGCAGCAAAGGGGCGGAAGGGGACGGGGAGCTGTTTTTT. It yields the protein CASSKGAEGDGELFF.